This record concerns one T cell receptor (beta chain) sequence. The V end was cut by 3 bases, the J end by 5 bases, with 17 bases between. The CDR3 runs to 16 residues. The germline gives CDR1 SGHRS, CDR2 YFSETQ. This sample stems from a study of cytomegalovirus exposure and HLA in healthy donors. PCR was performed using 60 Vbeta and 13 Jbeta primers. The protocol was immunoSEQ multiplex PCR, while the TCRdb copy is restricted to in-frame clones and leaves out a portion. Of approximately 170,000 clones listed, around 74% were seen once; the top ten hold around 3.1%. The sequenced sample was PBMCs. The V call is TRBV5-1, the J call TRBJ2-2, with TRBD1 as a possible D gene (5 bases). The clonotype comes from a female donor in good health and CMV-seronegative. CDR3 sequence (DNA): TGCGCCAGCAGCTCACACGGTCAGGGTGGTACCGGGGAGCTGTTTTTT. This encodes CASSSHGQGGTGELFF.